This entry lists 12 T cell receptor beta chains sequenced from one sample in a study of blood T cells in healthy people across ages. The use of a sample-barcoded 5' primer and a J-beta primer mix characterized a second PCR of 7 to 11 cycles. TCRdb fed the 5' RACE reads into MiXCR, producing one record per CDR3 protein. This table holds 1.5 million to 2 million distinct CDR3 sequences, around 48% found once. Sample: blood. The receptors were gathered from a woman between 40 and 50 years old in good health.

The CDR3 DNA reads as TGCAGCGTTGGGGAAGATACTAACTATGGCTACACCTTC. Its translation: CSVGEDTNYGYTF. This rearrangement joins TRBV29-1 to TRBJ1-2, with D hard to call. Germline CDR1 SQVTM, CDR2 ANQGSEA. V was pared by 4 bases and J by 0 bases, with 9 bases between. The CDR3 extends over 13 amino acids. Based on the CDR3 plus reference TRBV29-1 and TRBJ1-2, the full variable domain is SAVISQKPSRDICQRGTSLTIQCQVDSQVTMMFWYRQQPGQSLTLIATANQGSEATYESGFVIDKFPISRPNLTFSTLTVSNMSPEDSSIYLCSVGEDTNYGYTFGSGTRLTVV.

This clonotype showed up just a few times. The rearrangement joins TRBV4-2 to TRBJ1-2; possibly TRBD1 for D (5 bases). There are 14 residues in the CDR3. The germline V gene has CDR1 LGHNA and CDR2 YNFKEQ. V lost 1 base and J 4 bases, leaving 10 bases between the germline ends. The chain's CDR3 is CASSQGQSFYGYTF. Here the CDR3 DNA reads TGTGCCAGCAGCCAAGGACAGAGTTTCTATGGCTACACCTTC.

The chain recombines TRBV20-1 with TRBJ2-1; D is perhaps TRBD1 or TRBD2 (5 bases each). Trimming stripped 6 bases from V and 1 base from J, with 16 bases between. This CDR3 comprises 15 residues. CDR1 is DFQATT, CDR2 SNEGSKA, per germline (reference sequence). This CDR3 is CSANNRDGSYNEQFF. DNA for the CDR3: TGCAGTGCCAATAACCGGGACGGATCCTACAATGAGCAGTTCTTC.

The chain couples TRBV24-1 to TRBJ1-1, with D hard to call. Germline V gene sequence: CDR1 KGHDR, CDR2 SFDVKD. The CDR3 length is 13 residues. V dropped 9 bases and J dropped 1 base, with 11 bases sitting between them. Here the CDR3 reads CATHDGGNTEAFF. CDR3 DNA: TGTGCCACCCACGACGGAGGGAACACTGAAGCTTTCTTT.

The chain links TRBV3-1 to TRBJ1-1, with TRBD1 identical over 8 bases. The CDR3 is 14 amino acids. The germline gives CDR1 LGHDT, CDR2 YNNKEL (reference sequence). The junction had 7 bases not matched to a gene; V was cut back by 4 bases and J by 6 bases. Here the CDR3 reads CASSLGQGISEAFF. DNA of the CDR3: TGTGCCAGCAGCCTTGGACAGGGAATCTCTGAAGCTTTCTTT. Based on the CDR3 plus reference TRBV3-1 and TRBJ1-1, the full variable domain is DTAVSQTPKYLVTQMGNDKSIKCEQNLGHDTMYWYKQDSKKFLKIMFSYNNKELIINETVPNRFSPKSPDKAHLNLHINSLELGDSAVYFCASSLGQGISEAFFGQGTRLTVV.

As to this clonotype: A read error may be the cause here, since a much bigger clone is one base away. The chain combines TRBV6-5 with TRBJ2-5; 12 bases align to TRBD2. CDR1 MNHEY and CDR2 SVGAGI come from the germline V gene. The J segment lost 5 bases and the V segment lost 6 bases, leaving 10 bases of the junction unmatched. The CDR3 runs 16 residues. Here the CDR3 reads CASRRTSGAITETQYF. Written as DNA, the CDR3 is TGTGCCAGCAGACGGACTAGCGGGGCCATAACCGAGACCCAGTACTTC.

This chain uses TRBV7-3 with TRBJ2-5; maybe TRBD2 (6 bases). Germline assignment: CDR1 SGHTA and CDR2 FQGTGA. The CDR3 is made up of 15 amino acids. V gave up 2 bases and J gave up 4 bases, with 14 bases separating them. CDR3 DNA sequence: TGTGCCAGCAGCTTAGGTGGGGGGTATAGAGAGACCCAGTACTTC. It codes for CASSLGGGYRETQYF.

The sample holds a few counts of this clonotype. The rearrangement joins TRBV7-9 to TRBJ2-7, with unresolved D. Germline CDR1 and CDR2: SEHNR and FQNEAQ (reference sequence). This CDR3 has 15 residues. V gave up 4 bases and J gave up 0 bases, with 13 bases separating them. For the CDR3, the DNA is TGTGCCAGCAGCTCACCGGGCGTACTCTCCTACGAGCAGTACTTC. It specifies CASSSPGVLSYEQYF.

The chain has TRBV6-2 or TRBV6-3 and TRBJ2-1; a weak D match, TRBD1 (6 bases). V dropped 5 bases and J dropped 4 bases, with 21 bases sitting between them. Germline loops: CDR1 MNHEY, CDR2 SVGEGT. This CDR3 has 17 amino acids. The CDR3: CASSQGTNSYPYNEQFF. The CDR3 coding sequence is TGTGCCAGCAGTCAGGGGACAAACTCTTATCCTTACAATGAGCAGTTCTTC.

The chain is built from TRBV6-1 and TRBJ2-4; TRBD2 is a possible D gene (6 bases). This CDR3 contains 13 residues. V was pared by 6 bases and J by 4 bases, with 10 bases between. CDR1 and CDR2 (germline): MNHNS, SASEGT. The CDR3 region has the DNA TGTGCCAGCAGGTCGGGGGAAAAAAACATTCAGTACTTC. It is translated as CASRSGEKNIQYF.

CDR3 protein: CASSLERVNTDTQYF. In nucleotides, the CDR3 is TGCGCCAGCAGCTTGGAGAGGGTGAACACAGATACGCAGTATTTT. The chain links TRBV5-1 to TRBJ2-3; TRBD2 might be the D (5 bases). The CDR3 extends over 15 amino acids. CDR1 and CDR2 (germline): SGHRS, YFSETQ. V was cut by 0 bases and J by 2 bases, with 10 bases left in between.

The J gene is TRBJ2-7, the V gene TRBV6-2 or TRBV6-3; weak D call: TRBD1 (5 bases). The J call is in doubt because the DNA end fits TRBJ2-5 better. The CDR3 covers 13 residues. Germline-derived CDR1 and CDR2 are MNHEY and SVGEGT. In DNA, the CDR3 is TGTGCCAGCACCCTTGGGGCCTTCGAGACCCAGTACTTC. Translation gives CASTLGAFETQYF.